These 15 T cell receptor beta chains originate from one sample sequenced in a study of cytomegalovirus exposure and HLA in healthy donors. 13 Jbeta primers and 60 Vbeta primers were used for the PCR. This table comes from immunoSEQ multiplex PCR, and its TCRdb copy is limited to in-frame clones, with some not included. The sample yields about 110,000 clones, around three quarters seen once. Sequencing was done on a sample of PBMCs. These receptors were collected from a woman aged 25 to 39 in good health and CMV-seronegative.

This clone came up a few times. This sequence joins TRBV7-9 and TRBJ2-1; 9 bases fit TRBD2. The CDR3 runs to 17 residues. In germline, CDR1 is SEHNR, CDR2 FQNEAQ (reference sequence). J lost 3 bases, V lost 5 bases, and 11 bases had no gene match. CDR3 in DNA: TGTGCCAGCAGCGGCTTGGCTAGCGGGGTGAACTACAATGAGCAGTTCTTC. It encodes CASSGLASGVNYNEQFF.

The chain couples TRBV28 to TRBJ1-5; D not certain. V was clipped by 7 bases and J by 3 bases, with 7 bases between them. CDR1 MDHEN and CDR2 SYDVKM come from the germline V gene. This CDR3 comprises 12 residues. The CDR3 loop is CASKHNNQPQHF. CDR3 DNA: TGTGCCAGCAAGCATAACAATCAGCCCCAGCATTTT.

This clone was picked up a small number of times. Because the CDR3's place on the DNA is in doubt, the DNA is left out and the CDR3 is given as listed by TCRdb. The CDR3 loop is CASSFGPGGSEQYF. J is TRBJ2-7 and V is TRBV27; TRBD1 is the table's D call and was not checked against the DNA. CDR1 MNHEY and CDR2 SMNVEV come from the germline V gene (reference sequence). The CDR3 is 14 amino acids in total, end residues counted.

The chain employs TRBV7-8 and TRBJ2-7; TRBD2 is a possible D gene (5 bases). V lost 1 base and J lost 2, with 12 bases in between. Germline CDR1 SGHVS, CDR2 FQNEAQ. This CDR3 region has 15 residues. CDR3 region: CASSLVRDRAYEQYF. The CDR3 DNA reads TGTGCCAGCAGCTTAGTACGGGATCGAGCCTACGAGCAGTACTTC. Using reference TRBV7-8 and TRBJ2-7 for the parts outside the CDR3, the full variable domain is GAGVSQSPRYKVAKRGQDVALRCDPISGHVSLFWYQQALGQGPEFLTYFQNEAQLDKSGLPSDRFFAERPEGSVSTLKIQRTQQEDSAVYLCASSLVRDRAYEQYFGPGTRLTVT.

The chain is built from TRBV15 and TRBJ2-3, with 14 nucleotides matching TRBD2. Trimming removed 1 base from V and 0 bases from J; junction bases left unmatched: 6. Germline CDR1 is LNHNV and CDR2 is YYDKDF (reference sequence). The CDR3 spans 19 residues. The CDR3 is CATSRGARLAGGSTDTQYF. The CDR3 DNA reads as TGTGCCACCAGCAGAGGGGCCCGACTAGCGGGAGGGAGCACAGATACGCAGTATTTT. The full variable domain, with the rest looked up from reference TRBV15 and TRBJ2-3, is DAMVIQNPRYQVTQFGKPVTLSCSQTLNHNVMYWYQQKSSQAPKLLFHYYDKDFNNEADTPDNFQSRRPNTSFCFLDIRSPGLGDTAMYLCATSRGARLAGGSTDTQYFGPGTRLTVL.

This clone was recorded once. The chain joins TRBV6-5 to TRBJ1-1, with unresolved D. The germline V gene encodes CDR1 MNHEY and CDR2 SVGAGI. V gave up 7 bases and J gave up 6 bases, with 15 bases separating them. This CDR3 comprises 13 residues. The CDR3 nucleotides read TGTGCCAGCACGGGTTTGCCCGGGGCTGAAGCTTTCTTT. Amino acids: CASTGLPGAEAFF.

V usage is TRBV4-1 and J usage is TRBJ1-6; D may be TRBD1 (6 bases). The germline CDR1 and CDR2 sequences are MGHRA and YSYEKL. V was clipped by 6 bases and J by 0 bases, with 21 bases between them. CDR3 size: 19 residues. The CDR3 spells CASSHQPNRARSYNSPLHF. Written as DNA, the CDR3 is TGCGCCAGCAGTCATCAACCCAACAGGGCCCGCTCCTATAATTCACCCCTCCACTTT.

V is TRBV15 and J is TRBJ2-7, with D possibly being TRBD2 (5 bases). This CDR3 is built from 16 residues. Deletions cut 0 bases from V and 0 bases from J, with 12 bases between. Germline V gene lookup returns CDR1 LNHNV and CDR2 YYDKDF (reference sequence). CDR3 sequence reads: CATSRDFPGLSYEQYF. The CDR3 coding sequence is TGTGCCACCAGCAGAGATTTCCCCGGACTCTCCTACGAGCAGTACTTC.

The chain couples TRBV5-1 to TRBJ2-1; TRBD2 agrees at 15 bases. The V gene end was trimmed by 3 bases and the J gene end by 6 bases; junction bases not matched to a gene: 7. This CDR3 comprises 17 residues. Germline CDR1 and CDR2: SGHRS and YFSETQ. The CDR3 loop is CASSSTGLAGGLNEQFF. CDR3 DNA: TGCGCCAGCAGCTCTACGGGACTAGCGGGGGGCCTCAATGAGCAGTTCTTC.

There are a few counts of this clone. The V call is TRBV7-2, the J call TRBJ2-1; a weak D match, TRBD1 (5 bases). V was pared by 1 base and J by 7 bases, with 8 bases between. CDR1 is SGHTA, CDR2 FQGNSA, per germline. The CDR3 runs 13 residues. The CDR3 nucleotides are TGTGCCAGCAGCTTAGAGGGGCTTAATGAGCAGTTCTTC. It encodes CASSLEGLNEQFF.

This chain joins TRBV11-2 and TRBJ1-4, with 10 bases identical to TRBD1. With V trimmed by 5 bases and J by 8 bases, 5 bases remained unmatched. CDR3 size: 14 residues. Germline CDR1 reads SGHAT; CDR2 reads FQNNGV. The CDR3 is CASSQGQGGEKLFF. The CDR3 DNA reads as TGTGCCAGCAGCCAAGGACAGGGGGGAGAAAAACTGTTTTTT. Complete variable domain (other parts from reference TRBV11-2 and TRBJ1-4): EAGVAQSPRYKIIEKRQSVAFWCNPISGHATLYWYQQILGQGPKLLIQFQNNGVVDDSQLPKDRFSAERLKGVDSTLKIQPAKLEDSAVYLCASSQGQGGEKLFFGSGTQLSVL.

The chain joins TRBV10-3 to TRBJ2-5; weak D call: TRBD2 (6 bases). The CDR3 length is 15 residues. Germline V CDR1 and CDR2: ENHRY, SYGVKD. V lost 0 bases and J lost 5, with 13 bases in between. The CDR3: CAISESKPGLETQYF. CDR3 sequence (DNA): TGTGCCATCAGTGAGTCGAAGCCGGGACTGGAGACCCAGTACTTC.

J is TRBJ2-5 and V is TRBV2, with TRBD2 identical over 8 bases. Germline values: CDR1 SNHLY, CDR2 FYNNEI. The CDR3 contains 15 residues. Losses at the gene ends were 7 bases for V and 4 bases for J; bases not matched to a gene: 11. The CDR3 nucleotides are TGTGCCAGCAACCCAAGCGGGGGCTTTTCAGAGACCCAGTACTTC. This translates into CASNPSGGFSETQYF.

This clone was counted only a few times. The genes are TRBV4-1 and TRBJ2-1, with TRBD2 matching over 9 bases. The V gene end was trimmed by 6 bases and the J gene end by 9 bases; junction bases not matched to a gene: 6. The CDR3 runs to 13 residues. Germline-derived CDR1 and CDR2 are MGHRA and YSYEKL. The CDR3 bases are TGCGCCAGCAGTCCCGGGACTAGCATTGAGCAGTTCTTC. Translating gives CASSPGTSIEQFF.

This clone came up once. An end of the junction does not agree with germline; a read error may underlie this. This chain joins TRBV19 and TRBJ1-1; 12 nucleotides agree with TRBD1. CDR3 size: 13 residues. The germline CDR1 and CDR2 sequences are LNHDA and SQIVND (reference sequence). CDR3 sequence: CVSRDRGQTEAFF. The CDR3, as DNA: TGTGTCAGTAGGGACAGGGGGCAGACTGAAGCTTTCTTT.